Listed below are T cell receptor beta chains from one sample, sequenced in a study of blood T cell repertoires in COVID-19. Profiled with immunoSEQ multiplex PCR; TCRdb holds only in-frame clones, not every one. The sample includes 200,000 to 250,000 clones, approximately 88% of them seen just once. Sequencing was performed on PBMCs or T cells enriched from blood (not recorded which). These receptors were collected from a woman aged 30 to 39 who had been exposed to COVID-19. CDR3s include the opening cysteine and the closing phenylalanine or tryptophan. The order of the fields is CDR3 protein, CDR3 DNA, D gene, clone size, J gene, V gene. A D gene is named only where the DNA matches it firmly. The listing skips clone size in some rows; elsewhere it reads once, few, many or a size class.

CDR3aa: CASSPPGGVWQFF; CDR3nt: TGTGCCAGCTCACCACCGGGAGGTGTTTGGCAGTTCTTC; d_gene: -; abundance: -; j_gene: TRBJ2-1; v_gene: TRBV18
CDR3aa: CASSESRGSGQFF; CDR3nt: TGCGCCAGCAGTGAGTCGAGAGGCTCGGGGCAGTTCTTC; d_gene: -; abundance: -; j_gene: TRBJ2-1; v_gene: TRBV10-2
CDR3aa: CSVLTGGNTEAFF; CDR3nt: TGCAGCGTGCTGACAGGGGGGAACACTGAAGCTTTCTTT; d_gene: TRBD1; abundance: -; j_gene: TRBJ1-1; v_gene: TRBV29-1
CDR3aa: CASRRQGGNQPQHF; CDR3nt: TGTGCCAGCAGGCGACAGGGTGGCAATCAGCCCCAGCATTTT; d_gene: TRBD1; abundance: -; j_gene: TRBJ1-5; v_gene: TRBV6-5
CDR3aa: CASSQVGGAYNEQFF; CDR3nt: TGTGCCAGCAGCCAAGTCGGCGGGGCGTACAATGAGCAGTTCTTC; d_gene: -; abundance: once; j_gene: TRBJ2-1; v_gene: TRBV3-1/TRBV3-2
CDR3aa: CASSPDLGDNEQFF; CDR3nt: TGCGCCAGCAGCCCGGATCTCGGGGACAATGAGCAGTTCTTC; d_gene: -; abundance: -; j_gene: TRBJ2-1; v_gene: TRBV5-1
CDR3aa: CASSLQGVYGYTF; CDR3nt: TGTGCCAGCAGTTTGCAGGGCGTCTATGGCTACACCTTC; d_gene: -; abundance: -; j_gene: TRBJ1-2; v_gene: TRBV12-3/TRBV12-4
CDR3aa: CASSHGTGMEETQYF; CDR3nt: TGTGCCAGCAGCCATGGGACAGGTATGGAAGAGACCCAGTACTTC; d_gene: TRBD1; abundance: -; j_gene: TRBJ2-5; v_gene: TRBV3-1/TRBV3-2
CDR3aa: CASPHRGNQPQHF; CDR3nt: TGCGCCAGCCCGCATCGGGGGAATCAGCCCCAGCATTTT; d_gene: -; abundance: -; j_gene: TRBJ1-5; v_gene: TRBV5-1
CDR3aa: CASSLWGHHYEQYF; CDR3nt: TGTGCCAGCAGCCTTTGGGGACACCACTACGAGCAGTACTTC; d_gene: -; abundance: -; j_gene: TRBJ2-7; v_gene: TRBV3-1/TRBV3-2
CDR3aa: CASSLSVAYEQYF; CDR3nt: TGTGCCAGCAGCTTAAGCGTGGCCTACGAGCAGTACTTC; d_gene: -; abundance: -; j_gene: TRBJ2-7; v_gene: TRBV7-2
CDR3aa: CASSPTKTMNTEAFF; CDR3nt: TGTGCCAGCTCACCCACCAAGACAATGAACACTGAAGCTTTCTTT; d_gene: -; abundance: -; j_gene: TRBJ1-1; v_gene: TRBV18
CDR3aa: CSAPQGRDTEAFF; CDR3nt: TGCAGCGCACCACAGGGTAGAGACACTGAAGCTTTCTTT; d_gene: -; abundance: -; j_gene: TRBJ1-1; v_gene: TRBV29-1
CDR3aa: CASSSSTGPYEQYF; CDR3nt: TGTGCCAGCAGCTCCTCGACAGGGCCCTACGAGCAGTACTTC; d_gene: TRBD1; abundance: once; j_gene: TRBJ2-7; v_gene: TRBV7-2
CDR3aa: CAILQGANTEAFF; CDR3nt: TGTGCCATACTACAGGGGGCGAACACTGAAGCTTTCTTT; d_gene: TRBD1; abundance: -; j_gene: TRBJ1-1; v_gene: TRBV10-3
CDR3aa: CAWSDGRTDTQYF; CDR3nt: TGTGCCTGGAGTGACGGTCGCACAGATACGCAGTATTTT; d_gene: -; abundance: once; j_gene: TRBJ2-3; v_gene: TRBV30
CDR3aa: CASSPGLAGVREQYF; CDR3nt: TGTGCCAGCAGCCCCGGGCTAGCGGGAGTGCGAGAGCAGTACTTC; d_gene: TRBD2; abundance: few; j_gene: TRBJ2-7; v_gene: TRBV7-2
CDR3aa: CASSVAATSGSRYTDTQYF; CDR3nt: TGTGCCAGCAGCGTAGCGGCAACTAGCGGGAGCCGATACACAGATACGCAGTATTTT; d_gene: TRBD2; abundance: -; j_gene: TRBJ2-3; v_gene: TRBV9
CDR3aa: CATSVKQGGAGNTIYF; CDR3nt: TGTGCCACCAGCGTAAAACAGGGTGGCGCTGGAAACACCATATATTTT; d_gene: -; abundance: -; j_gene: TRBJ1-3; v_gene: TRBV15